This TCR beta chain was retrieved from a study of spatial heterogeneity in lung cancer. Study-wide results and caveats: It was found that expanded intratumoral alpha and beta TCR counts tracked tumor mutation counts.

In TCRdb, the 5' RACE reads were re-called with MiXCR into one record per CDR3 protein. Its table lists under 75 distinct CDR3 sequences. The antigens of these receptors remain unknown. Indicated time point: sample taken at primary tumor resection. The source was lung tumor tissue, collected at surgery. The receptors derive from a male donor with early-stage non-small cell lung cancer.

In the case of this clonotype: This beta chain lies outside the target of a library built for alpha chains; its clone size means little. The chain is built from TRBV2 and TRBJ2-7, with D tentatively TRBD2 (5 bases). The V end lost 3 bases, the J end lost 1 base, and 10 bases lay between the germline ends. CDR1 and CDR2 from the germline V gene are SNHLY and FYNNEI. This CDR3 contains 14 residues. The CDR3, as DNA: TGTGCCAGCAGTGATACGGGGTCGTCCTACGAGCAGTACTTC. Protein sequence: CASSDTGSSYEQYF.